The 18 T cell receptor beta chains reported below all come from one sample, sequenced in a study of T-cell reconstitution after alpha-beta-depleted transplantation in children. During its preparation, the TCRbeta library received unique molecular identifiers. TCRdb reprocessed the PCR reads with MiXCR, giving one entry per CDR3 protein. This sample has around 90,000 distinct CDR3 sequences, with about a sixth found just once. This sample comprised PBMCs, mostly from graft donor cells, obtained 180 days after TCRalphabeta/CD19-depleted stem cell transplant. All receptors come from a male patient between 2 and 10 years old who had a stem cell transplant for acute lymphoblastic leukemia, so the T cells may come from the graft donor.

V usage is TRBV20-1 and J usage is TRBJ1-1; D is possibly TRBD1 (6 bases). Germline loops: CDR1 DFQATT, CDR2 SNEGSKA (reference sequence). CDR3 length: 13 residues. Trimming removed 1 base from V and 0 bases from J, with 6 bases in between. CDR3 sequence (DNA): TGCAGTGCTAGAGGACAGGTGAACACTGAAGCTTTCTTT. Protein sequence: CSARGQVNTEAFF.

The sample holds a few counts of this clonotype. J is TRBJ2-4 and V is TRBV7-9, with 9 bases fitting TRBD1. The ends lost 5 bases at V and 4 bases at J; junction bases unmatched: 6. The CDR3 loop spans 15 amino acids. CDR1 and CDR2 from the germline V gene are SEHNR and FQNEAQ (reference sequence). This CDR3 is CASSGPDRGKNIQYF. The CDR3 DNA follows: TGTGCCAGCAGCGGCCCGGACAGGGGTAAAAACATTCAGTACTTC.

V and J are TRBV6-1 and TRBJ2-2, with 8 nucleotides matching TRBD1. CDR1 is MNHNS, CDR2 SASEGT, per germline. The junction had 6 bases not matched to a gene; V was cut back by 7 bases and J by 5 bases. The CDR3 loop spans 14 amino acids. The CDR3: CASIGQGRTGELFF. In DNA form, the CDR3 reads TGTGCCAGCATCGGACAGGGTCGTACCGGGGAGCTGTTTTTT.

This clonotype showed up just a few times. The J gene is TRBJ2-7, the V gene TRBV5-8; D could derive from TRBD1 or TRBD2 (5 bases each). V lost 4 bases and J lost 2, with 16 bases in between. Germline loops: CDR1 SGHTS, CDR2 YDEGEE. The CDR3 totals 15 residues. This CDR3 is CASSLFRGAAYEQYF. The CDR3 region has the DNA TGTGCCAGCAGCCTGTTTCGAGGGGCGGCCTACGAGCAGTACTTC.

The chain has TRBV27 and TRBJ2-7, with D maybe TRBD1 (6 bases). The CDR3 consists of 14 residues. The V and J ends lost 2 bases and 7 bases respectively, with 15 bases between them. Per the germline V gene, CDR1 is MNHEY and CDR2 is SMNVEV (reference sequence). CDR3 region: CASSLTGQIYEQYF. CDR3 coding DNA: TGTGCCAGCAGTTTAACAGGACAGATCTATGAGCAGTACTTC.

V and J are TRBV29-1 and TRBJ1-1, with D possibly being TRBD1 (6 bases). The CDR3 length is 16 residues. CDR1 and CDR2 from the germline V gene are SQVTM and ANQGSEA. V gave up 2 bases and J gave up 6 bases, with 22 bases separating them. The CDR3 is CSVELRGGTHRAEAFF. The CDR3 DNA reads as TGCAGCGTTGAACTCCGCGGGGGGACACACCGCGCTGAAGCTTTCTTT.

The chain is built from TRBV29-1 and TRBJ2-5, with D perhaps matching TRBD1 or TRBD2 (5 bases each). Germline loops: CDR1 SQVTM, CDR2 ANQGSEA. V was trimmed by 6 bases and J by 1 base, leaving 9 bases between them. This CDR3 region has 12 residues. The CDR3 coding sequence is TGCAGCGTCTTCGGGGCCCAAGAGACCCAGTACTTC. Translating it yields CSVFGAQETQYF.

This clonotype appeared a few times. The CDR3 loop is CASSFSRQGTDTQYF. Written as DNA, the CDR3 is TGCGCCAGCAGCTTTTCAAGACAGGGCACAGATACGCAGTATTTT. This chain uses TRBV5-1 with TRBJ2-3, with a weak D call TRBD1 (6 bases). V lost 2 bases and J lost 1, with 11 bases in between. From germline, CDR1 is SGHRS and CDR2 YFSETQ. This CDR3 spans 15 amino acids.

The table lists this clonotype with a few counts. The junction does not match germline at one end; this may be a read error. DNA for the CDR3: TGTGCCAGCAGCTTAAGATTTGGGAGTGAGACAGCTAAATTC. It encodes CASSLRFGSETAKF. The chain recombines TRBV7-9 with TRBJ2-7, with D perhaps TRBD1 or TRBD2 (5 bases each). In germline, CDR1 is SEHNR, CDR2 FQNEAQ (reference sequence). This CDR3 contains 14 residues.

This clonotype turned up a few times. This chain links TRBV20-1 with TRBJ2-3; possibly TRBD2 for D (7 bases). The germline CDR1 and CDR2 sequences are DFQATT and SNEGSKA (reference sequence). CDR3 size: 15 residues. V was pared by 6 bases and J by 1 base, with 17 bases between. In DNA, the CDR3 is TGCAGTGCCTCCGGGGAGGGGGGGGGCACAGATACGCAGTATTTT. Protein product: CSASGEGGGTDTQYF.

In this sample, this clonotype turned up a few times. The chain has TRBV7-9 and TRBJ1-1; a weak D match, TRBD1 (6 bases). Germline V gene lookup returns CDR1 SEHNR and CDR2 FQNEAQ (reference sequence). The V end lost 5 bases, the J end lost 7 bases, and 23 bases lay between the germline ends. The CDR3 runs to 16 residues. This CDR3 reads CASSLRGGDKAIEAFF. The CDR3 DNA follows: TGTGCCAGCAGCCTCCGAGGGGGAGACAAGGCGATTGAAGCTTTCTTT.

Only a few counts were recorded for this clonotype. The chain uses TRBV7-8 and TRBJ2-7; 10 positions agree with TRBD2. Trimming took 6 bases from V and 3 from J; bases not matched to a gene: 5. The length of the CDR3 is 14 residues. Per the germline V gene, CDR1 is SGHVS and CDR2 is FQNEAQ. CDR3 coding DNA: TGTGCCAGCAGACTAGCGGGGAATAACTACGAGCAGTACTTC. Protein: CASRLAGNNYEQYF.

The chain is built from TRBV3-1 and TRBJ2-7; D is uncertain. V was pared by 1 base and J by 4 bases, with 11 bases between. Germline assignment: CDR1 LGHDT and CDR2 YNNKEL (reference sequence). This CDR3 comprises 14 residues. The CDR3 reads CASSQGARNYEQYF. In DNA form, the CDR3 reads TGTGCCAGCAGCCAAGGGGCTAGGAATTACGAGCAGTACTTC.

In this sample, this clonotype turned up a few times. The chain couples TRBV12-3 or TRBV12-4 to TRBJ1-5, with D maybe TRBD1 (6 bases). This CDR3 has 16 amino acids. V lost 3 bases to trimming and J lost 0 bases, with 12 bases between them. CDR3 loop: CASSFLQGYSNQPQHF. DNA for the CDR3: TGTGCCAGCAGTTTCCTACAGGGCTATAGCAATCAGCCCCAGCATTTT.

This clonotype was counted only a few times. The J gene is TRBJ2-5, the V gene TRBV10-3; D not resolved. V was trimmed by 6 bases and J by 5 bases, leaving 16 bases between them. The germline V gene encodes CDR1 ENHRY and CDR2 SYGVKD. CDR3 size: 14 residues. This chain's CDR3 is CAISGSLNDETQYF. The CDR3 nucleotides read TGTGCCATCAGCGGCAGCCTAAACGATGAGACCCAGTACTTC.

This clonotype appeared many times. The chain employs TRBV10-3 and TRBJ1-4, with 8 positions matching TRBD1. The J segment lost 3 bases and the V segment lost 0 bases, leaving 0 bases of the junction unmatched. From germline, CDR1 is ENHRY and CDR2 SYGVKD. The CDR3 length is 15 residues. The CDR3 nucleotides are TGTGCCATCAGTGAGTCGACAGGGGCTAATGAAAAACTGTTTTTT. It codes for CAISESTGANEKLFF.

The chain couples TRBV5-1 to TRBJ1-6, with a tentative D call TRBD1 (6 bases). Germline lookup yields CDR1 SGHRS and CDR2 YFSETQ. The CDR3 length is 16 residues. V lost 4 bases to trimming and J lost 7 bases, with 18 bases between them. CDR3 amino acids: CASSADRPFGNSPLHF. As DNA, the CDR3 is TGCGCCAGCAGCGCCGACAGGCCATTCGGGAATTCACCCCTCCACTTT.

This clonotype was observed a few times. The chain is built from TRBV3-1 and TRBJ2-2, with D possibly being TRBD1 (6 bases). Germline V gene lookup returns CDR1 LGHDT and CDR2 YNNKEL (reference sequence). The CDR3 runs 12 residues. V dropped 8 bases and J dropped 4 bases, with 8 bases sitting between them. The CDR3 here is CASLRGTGELFF. In DNA, the CDR3 is TGTGCCAGCCTCAGGGGCACCGGGGAGCTGTTTTTT. The variable domain in full, completed from reference TRBV3-1 and TRBJ2-2, reads DTAVSQTPKYLVTQMGNDKSIKCEQNLGHDTMYWYKQDSKKFLKIMFSYNNKELIINETVPNRFSPKSPDKAHLNLHINSLELGDSAVYFCASLRGTGELFFGEGSRLTVL.